This is a list of T cell receptor beta chains from one sample in a study of technical replicates of blood from a handful of donors. TCRdb's table, derived via immunoSEQ multiplex PCR, lists solely in-frame clones and lacks some. The sample shows tens of thousands of clones, nearly 97% of them seen only once. The sequencing sample was made of T cells isolated from PBMCs. The receptors stem from a human donor in good health. Each CDR3 is given with its conserved first and last residue. The D gene is left open where the match is weak. Where a row states a size, it is once, few, many or the class of an expanded clone; other rows omit it.

CASAAGAGEPQHF	TGTGCCAGCGCCGCGGGGGCCGGAGAGCCCCAGCATTTT	-	-	TRBV6-5	TRBJ1-5
CATSREGTGIYEQYF	TGTGCCACCAGCAGAGAGGGGACAGGGATCTACGAGCAGTACTTC	-	TRBD1	TRBV15	TRBJ2-7
CASSVGPQGGETQYF	TGTGCCAGCAGCGTAGGCCCTCAAGGAGGAGAGACCCAGTACTTC	-	-	TRBV9	TRBJ2-5
CASSLARSGGGYGYTF	TGTGCCAGCAGCTTAGCGCGATCCGGGGGGGGCTATGGCTACACCTTC	-	-	TRBV7-9	TRBJ1-2
CASSLEASRPEYF	TGCGCCAGCAGCTTGGAGGCTTCGCGGCCAGAGTATTTT	-	-	TRBV5-1	TRBJ2-3
CAWSVGQGSGYTF	TGTGCCTGGAGTGTGGGCCAGGGTTCTGGCTACACCTTC	few	-	TRBV30	TRBJ1-2
CASSKDRGSNTEAFF	TGTGCCAGCAGCAAAGACAGGGGTTCGAACACTGAAGCTTTCTTT	-	TRBD1	TRBV7-6	TRBJ1-1
CASHPPGTPLEQYF	TGTGCCAGCCACCCGCCCGGGACTCCGCTGGAGCAGTACTTC	-	-	TRBV2	TRBJ2-7
CASSELYSNQPQHF	TGTGCCAGCAGTGAACTGTATAGCAATCAGCCCCAGCATTTT	-	-	TRBV6-1	TRBJ1-5
CASSPIRAGGEEAQYF	TGTGCCAGCAGCCCTATAAGGGCCGGAGGGGAAGAGGCCCAGTACTTC	-	-	TRBV7-6	TRBJ2-5
CASKGGTGFNEQFF	TGTGCCAGCAAAGGCGGGACAGGGTTCAATGAGCAGTTCTTC	-	TRBD1	TRBV2	TRBJ2-1
CASRLADANTGELFF	TGTGCCAGCAGACTAGCGGATGCGAACACCGGGGAGCTGTTTTTT	-	TRBD2	TRBV2	TRBJ2-2
CSAPFTDTQYF	TGCAGTGCCCCCTTCACAGATACGCAGTATTTT	few	-	TRBV20-1	TRBJ2-3
CADKDLANEKLFF	TGTGCCGACAAGGATTTGGCTAATGAAAAACTGTTTTTT	-	-	TRBV2	TRBJ1-4
CSVPGRARETQYF	TGCAGCGTCCCCGGGAGGGCCAGGGAGACCCAGTACTTC	once	TRBD2	TRBV29-1	TRBJ2-5
CASSAWTAGTEAFF	TGTGCCAGCAGTGCGTGGACAGCGGGAACTGAAGCTTTCTTT	-	-	TRBV2	TRBJ1-1
CASSQGSYEQYF	TGTGCCAGCTCCCAGGGCTCCTACGAGCAGTACTTC	-	-	TRBV7-6	TRBJ2-7
CASRPRESSYNSPLHF	TGTGCCAGCAGGCCCAGGGAAAGCTCCTATAATTCACCCCTCCACTTT	-	-	TRBV16	TRBJ1-6
CSVYQRETARDIQYF	TGCAGCGTTTATCAGCGGGAGACGGCGAGGGACATTCAGTACTTC	-	TRBD2	TRBV29-1	TRBJ2-4
CASSLGGAGELFF	TGTGCCAGCAGCTTGGGGGGGGCAGGGGAGCTGTTTTTT	-	-	TRBV7-2	TRBJ2-2
CSVEDLGQGYGYTF	TGCAGCGTTGAAGATCTGGGACAGGGGTATGGCTACACCTTC	-	TRBD1	TRBV29-1	TRBJ1-2
CASSEGTGIIDIQYF	TGTGCCAGCAGTGAAGGGACAGGGATTATAGACATTCAGTACTTC	-	TRBD1	TRBV6-1	TRBJ2-4
CASSYGQGAYEQYF	TGTGCCAGCAGCTACGGACAGGGTGCCTACGAGCAGTACTTC	-	TRBD1	TRBV5-6	TRBJ2-7
CASSYEGAGNEQFF	TGTGCCAGCAGCTACGAGGGGGCGGGGAATGAGCAGTTCTTC	-	-	TRBV6-6	TRBJ2-1
CASSSLTSGGSLYEQYF	TGTGCCAGCAGCTCTTTGACTAGCGGGGGATCACTCTACGAGCAGTACTTC	-	TRBD2	TRBV5-6	TRBJ2-7
CASRGQNTEAFF	TGTGCCAGCAGGGGACAGAACACTGAAGCTTTCTTT	-	-	TRBV2	TRBJ1-1
CASSPARVIGDEQFF	TGCGCCAGCAGCCCCGCTAGGGTCATCGGGGATGAGCAGTTCTTC	-	-	TRBV5-1	TRBJ2-1
CASSQVDGREDEQYF	TGCGCCAGCAGCCAAGTAGACGGGAGGGAGGACGAGCAGTACTTC	-	TRBD2	TRBV4-1	TRBJ2-7
CASSVGTDYNEQFF	TGTGCCAGCAGTGTCGGGACTGACTACAATGAGCAGTTCTTC	-	-	TRBV6-1	TRBJ2-1
CASSGQLGLTYEQYF	TGTGCCAGCAGTGGACAATTAGGACTGACCTACGAGCAGTACTTC	once	-	TRBV6-1	TRBJ2-7
CSAYRETEAFF	TGCAGTGCTTACAGGGAAACTGAAGCTTTCTTT	-	-	TRBV20-1	TRBJ1-1
CASSESSPPGADTQYF	TGCGCCAGCAGTGAGTCGTCGCCCCCGGGGGCAGATACGCAGTATTTT	-	-	TRBV10-1	TRBJ2-3
CASSEALAGGRRETQYF	TGTGCCAGCAGTGAAGCCCTAGCGGGGGGGCGGAGGGAGACCCAGTACTTC	-	TRBD2	TRBV6-1	TRBJ2-5
CASSSIAGGPGEQYF	TGTGCCAGCAGCTCTATAGCGGGAGGGCCGGGTGAGCAGTACTTC	once	TRBD2	TRBV7-9	TRBJ2-7
CASSGTVQNTGELFF	TGTGCCAGTAGCGGGACAGTTCAGAACACCGGGGAGCTGTTTTTT	-	TRBD1	TRBV19	TRBJ2-2
CASSEIGGNTEAFF	TGTGCCAGCAGTGAAATCGGGGGGAACACTGAAGCTTTCTTT	-	-	TRBV6-1	TRBJ1-1
CASSSVGGNTGELFF	TGTGCCAGCAGCTCTGTGGGGGGGAACACCGGGGAGCTGTTTTTT	-	-	TRBV7-9	TRBJ2-2
CASSDPGTVYGYTF	TGTGCCAGCAGCGATCCCGGGACAGTCTATGGCTACACCTTC	-	TRBD1	TRBV5-5	TRBJ1-2